The 8 T cell receptor beta chains in this list originate from one sample, sequenced in a study of OX40 agonist ivuxolimab in advanced cancers. Sequencing used immunoSEQ multiplex PCR; TCRdb keeps in-frame clones, though not all of them. The profile shows about 73,000 clones, roughly nine tenths of them singletons. The source was CD4+ or CD8+ T cells sorted from blood, collected in a trial of the OX40 agonist ivuxolimab. Receptor source: an adult with an advanced solid tumor such as melanoma, head and neck, liver or kidney cancer.

The chain employs TRBV30 and TRBJ2-7, with 9 bases aligning to TRBD2. Germline V gene data show CDR1 as GTSNPN and CDR2 as SVGIG (reference sequence). This CDR3 has 17 residues. V lost 3 bases, J lost 2 bases, and 14 bases stayed unmatched. The CDR3 is CAWRTSGYINSAYEQYF. The CDR3, as DNA: TGTGCCTGGAGGACTAGCGGATATATAAATTCTGCCTACGAGCAGTACTTC.

The genes are TRBV4-1 and TRBJ1-1, with 10 bases identical to TRBD1. Germline CDR1 and CDR2: MGHRA and YSYEKL. J lost 6 bases, V lost 3 bases, and 4 bases had no gene match. The CDR3 sequence is 14 residues long. DNA for the CDR3: TGCGCCAGCAGCCAGGCCGGGACAGGGGCTGAAGCTTTCTTT. It encodes CASSQAGTGAEAFF.

The V gene is TRBV18, the J gene TRBJ1-1; D possibly corresponds to TRBD1 (5 bases). The CDR3 runs to 14 residues. Deletions cut 1 base from V and 1 base from J, with 7 bases between. Germline CDR1 is KGHSH and CDR2 is LQKENI. CDR3 sequence: CASSPRGANTEAFF. CDR3 coding DNA: TGTGCCAGCTCACCACGAGGGGCGAACACTGAAGCTTTCTTT.

The sample holds one count of this clone. The chain joins TRBV7-8 to TRBJ1-2; possibly TRBD1 for D (5 bases). The V and J ends lost 5 bases and 2 bases respectively, with 12 bases between them. Per the germline V gene, CDR1 is SGHVS and CDR2 is FQNEAQ. The CDR3 covers 14 residues. The DNA for the CDR3 is TGTGCCAGCAGCAAGTATTCAGGGAACTATGGCTACACCTTC. This sequence encodes CASSKYSGNYGYTF.

The V and J genes are TRBV5-1 and TRBJ1-5; possible D gene TRBD1, 5 bases. The CDR3 totals 13 residues. Trimming took 4 bases from V and 5 from J, leaving 10 bases between them. Germline V gene sequence: CDR1 SGHRS, CDR2 YFSETQ. CDR3 sequence reads: CASSLGDDQPQHF. CDR3 coding DNA: TGCGCCAGCAGCCTGGGGGATGATCAGCCCCAGCATTTT.

This clone is a singleton in its sample. This chain connects TRBV7-2 to TRBJ2-3; 9 nucleotides align to TRBD1. J lost 6 bases, V lost 4 bases, and 8 bases had no gene match. CDR1 is SGHTA, CDR2 FQGNSA, per germline. The CDR3 has 15 residues. As DNA, the CDR3 is TGTGCCAGCAGCTCGGGACAGGGAGCGGGGGATACGCAGTATTTT. This gives the protein CASSSGQGAGDTQYF.

The V gene is TRBV7-2, the J gene TRBJ1-1; D uncertain. Trimming left V 2 bases short and J 4 bases short, with 8 bases between. This CDR3 has 13 amino acids. Germline CDR1 is SGHTA and CDR2 is FQGNSA. DNA of the CDR3: TGTGCCAGCAGCTTAAAAGGTAGCACTGAAGCTTTCTTT. Translated: CASSLKGSTEAFF.

The chain links TRBV19 to TRBJ1-1; D not resolved. CDR1 is LNHDA, CDR2 SQIVND, per germline (reference sequence). This CDR3 contains 13 residues. Trimming removed 1 base from V and 3 bases from J, with 6 bases in between. The CDR3 nucleotides are TGTGCCAGTAGTATAGTAGTATACACTGAAGCTTTCTTT. It specifies CASSIVVYTEAFF.